This is a list of T cell receptor beta chains from one sample in a study of blood T cell repertoires in COVID-19. Repertoires were generated with immunoSEQ multiplex PCR, while TCRdb's copy carries only in-frame clones and drops some. The sample records some 70,000 clones, approximately 80% being singletons. The sample consisted of peripheral blood. These TCRs come from a middle-aged man with COVID-19, enrolled during active disease. Both conserved end residues are part of each CDR3. A D gene is named only where the DNA matches it firmly. Where a row states a size, it is once, few, many or the class of an expanded clone; other rows omit it.

abundance: -
v_gene: TRBV6-5
j_gene: TRBJ1-2
d_gene: TRBD1
CDR3nt: TGTGCCAGCAGCCTACCGACAGGGGGTAACTATGGCTACACCTTC
CDR3aa: CASSLPTGGNYGYTF

abundance: -
v_gene: TRBV13
j_gene: TRBJ2-5
d_gene: TRBD2
CDR3nt: TGTGCCAGCAGCTTAGAGGGACTAGCGGGGGGCTCGGGGGAGACCCAGTACTTC
CDR3aa: CASSLEGLAGGSGETQYF

abundance: -
v_gene: TRBV4-1
j_gene: TRBJ1-1
d_gene: -
CDR3nt: TGCGCCAGCAGCCAAACCCTACTACAGGTGAACACTGAAGCTTTCTTT
CDR3aa: CASSQTLLQVNTEAFF

abundance: -
v_gene: TRBV5-1
j_gene: TRBJ2-1
d_gene: -
CDR3nt: TGCGCCAGCAGCTTGGGGCAGGGTAATCACAATGAGCAGTTCTTC
CDR3aa: CASSLGQGNHNEQFF

abundance: -
v_gene: TRBV5-1
j_gene: TRBJ2-1
d_gene: TRBD2
CDR3nt: TGCGCCAGCAGCTTGGAAGGACTAGCGGGGGGACCGAGGAATGAGCAGTTCTTC
CDR3aa: CASSLEGLAGGPRNEQFF

abundance: -
v_gene: TRBV18
j_gene: TRBJ2-3
d_gene: TRBD1
CDR3nt: TGTGCCAGCTCACCGACAGGGCTCACGGATACGCAGTATTTT
CDR3aa: CASSPTGLTDTQYF

abundance: -
v_gene: TRBV5-1
j_gene: TRBJ2-1
d_gene: TRBD2
CDR3nt: TGCGCCAGCAGCCCCGTCGCATCGGGAGGCCCCGAGGGCGAGCAGTTCTTC
CDR3aa: CASSPVASGGPEGEQFF

abundance: -
v_gene: TRBV7-2
j_gene: TRBJ1-1
d_gene: -
CDR3nt: TGTGCCAGCAGCTACACAGATAACACTGAAGCTTTCTTT
CDR3aa: CASSYTDNTEAFF

abundance: -
v_gene: TRBV7-2
j_gene: TRBJ2-5
d_gene: -
CDR3nt: TGTGCCAGCAGCTCGCAACAGGGACGAGGCGAGACCCAGTACTTC
CDR3aa: CASSSQQGRGETQYF

abundance: -
v_gene: TRBV30
j_gene: TRBJ1-2
d_gene: -
CDR3nt: TGTGCCTGGAGTGTAGGGGGTAGGCTTGGCTACACCTTC
CDR3aa: CAWSVGGRLGYTF

abundance: -
v_gene: TRBV7-9
j_gene: TRBJ1-2
d_gene: TRBD1
CDR3nt: TGTGCCAGCGTACAGGGGGCGGGAAACTATGGCTACACCTTC
CDR3aa: CASVQGAGNYGYTF

abundance: -
v_gene: TRBV4-1
j_gene: TRBJ2-3
d_gene: TRBD2
CDR3nt: TGCGCCAGCAGCCAAGGCGCGGGGGGGGGAACAGATACGCAGTATTTT
CDR3aa: CASSQGAGGGTDTQYF

abundance: once
v_gene: TRBV29-1
j_gene: TRBJ2-5
d_gene: TRBD1
CDR3nt: TGCAGCGTTGAAGGTCGAACAGGGGTCCCACAAGAGACCCAGTACTTC
CDR3aa: CSVEGRTGVPQETQYF

abundance: -
v_gene: TRBV5-1
j_gene: TRBJ2-1
d_gene: TRBD2
CDR3nt: TGCGCCAGCAGCTGGGGACTAGCGCGCAGATACAATGAGCAGTTCTTC
CDR3aa: CASSWGLARRYNEQFF

abundance: -
v_gene: TRBV6-4
j_gene: TRBJ2-3
d_gene: -
CDR3nt: TGTGCCAGCAGTGACGGTAGAGGGGGGGGCCCAGATACGCAGTATTTT
CDR3aa: CASSDGRGGGPDTQYF

abundance: -
v_gene: TRBV30
j_gene: TRBJ2-2
d_gene: TRBD2
CDR3nt: TGTGCCTCCACGACTAGCGGGGGCCTTAACACCGGGGAGCTGTTTTTT
CDR3aa: CASTTSGGLNTGELFF

abundance: few
v_gene: TRBV30
j_gene: TRBJ1-6
d_gene: -
CDR3nt: TGTGCCGCAACAGGTTTCTATAATTCACCCCTCCACTTT
CDR3aa: CAATGFYNSPLHF

abundance: -
v_gene: TRBV6-5
j_gene: TRBJ2-7
d_gene: -
CDR3nt: TGTGCCAGCAGAACGGACAGTTACGAGCAGTACTTC
CDR3aa: CASRTDSYEQYF

abundance: -
v_gene: TRBV5-4
j_gene: TRBJ1-4
d_gene: -
CDR3nt: TGTGCCAGCAGCTTGGGTCAGGGGCCTACAACTAATGAAAAACTGTTTTTT
CDR3aa: CASSLGQGPTTNEKLFF

abundance: -
v_gene: TRBV6-4
j_gene: TRBJ1-1
d_gene: -
CDR3nt: TGTGCCAGCAGAAACAATCAGGGGAACACTGAAGCTTTCTTT
CDR3aa: CASRNNQGNTEAFF

abundance: -
v_gene: TRBV7-2
j_gene: TRBJ2-1
d_gene: TRBD1
CDR3nt: TGTGCCAGCAGCTCCACAGGGGGACTTGGCAATTATGAGCAGTTCTTC
CDR3aa: CASSSTGGLGNYEQFF

abundance: -
v_gene: TRBV7-2
j_gene: TRBJ1-5
d_gene: -
CDR3nt: TGTGCCAGCAGCTCGATGATGAGTCAGCCCCAGCATTTT
CDR3aa: CASSSMMSQPQHF

abundance: -
v_gene: TRBV9
j_gene: TRBJ2-7
d_gene: TRBD1
CDR3nt: TGTGCCAGCAGCGAGGGCGAAACAGGGGCCCACTACGAGCAGTACTTC
CDR3aa: CASSEGETGAHYEQYF

abundance: -
v_gene: TRBV7-8
j_gene: TRBJ2-3
d_gene: -
CDR3nt: TGTGCCAGCAGCTTACAGGCTAGCACAGATACGCAGTATTTT
CDR3aa: CASSLQASTDTQYF

abundance: -
v_gene: TRBV11-1
j_gene: TRBJ2-5
d_gene: -
CDR3nt: TGTGCCAGCAGCTTAGCGGGGGCTGTTCCGGGGACCCAGTACTTC
CDR3aa: CASSLAGAVPGTQYF

abundance: -
v_gene: TRBV12-3/TRBV12-4
j_gene: TRBJ2-7
d_gene: TRBD1
CDR3nt: TGTGCCAGCGCCGGACAGGGGGTCCACGAGCAGTACTTC
CDR3aa: CASAGQGVHEQYF

abundance: -
v_gene: TRBV29-1
j_gene: TRBJ2-1
d_gene: -
CDR3nt: TGCAGCGCCCAAAAAGTAATAACAGGGCTCAGTTCCCCCGGGGGGTGGTACAATGAGCAGTTCTTC
CDR3aa: CSAQKVITGLSSPGGWYNEQFF

abundance: -
v_gene: TRBV7-2
j_gene: TRBJ2-7
d_gene: TRBD1
CDR3nt: TGTGCCAGCAGCACCGACAGGGACGAGCAGTACTTC
CDR3aa: CASSTDRDEQYF

abundance: few
v_gene: TRBV5-1
j_gene: TRBJ2-5
d_gene: -
CDR3nt: TGCGCCAGCAGCGCCAGTTCGAGCGTCGAGACCCAGTACTTC
CDR3aa: CASSASSSVETQYF

abundance: once
v_gene: TRBV25-1
j_gene: TRBJ2-7
d_gene: TRBD1
CDR3nt: TGTGCCAGCAGCATAGGGGGCGCCTACGAGCAGTACTTC
CDR3aa: CASSIGGAYEQYF

abundance: once
v_gene: TRBV11-2
j_gene: TRBJ2-5
d_gene: -
CDR3nt: TGTGCCAGCAGCTCCTCTCAAGAGACCCAGTACTTC
CDR3aa: CASSSSQETQYF

abundance: -
v_gene: TRBV29-1
j_gene: TRBJ1-1
d_gene: -
CDR3nt: TGCAGCGTTGAAGTTCAGGGTTTAAACACTGAAGCTTTCTTT
CDR3aa: CSVEVQGLNTEAFF

abundance: -
v_gene: TRBV5-4
j_gene: TRBJ1-1
d_gene: -
CDR3nt: TGTGCCAGCAGCTTGGATCAGTTAACTGAAGCTTTCTTT
CDR3aa: CASSLDQLTEAFF

abundance: -
v_gene: TRBV11-2
j_gene: TRBJ2-7
d_gene: -
CDR3nt: TGTGCCAGCAGCCCTGGGGGCGGCGACGAGCAGTACTTC
CDR3aa: CASSPGGGDEQYF

abundance: once
v_gene: TRBV18
j_gene: TRBJ2-3
d_gene: -
CDR3nt: TGTGCCAGCTCACCTGCACCTCGGGGGGCTAGCACAGATACGCAGTATTTT
CDR3aa: CASSPAPRGASTDTQYF

abundance: -
v_gene: TRBV7-2
j_gene: TRBJ1-5
d_gene: -
CDR3nt: TGTGCCAGCAGCTCCCCTCCTCAGCCCCAGCATTTT
CDR3aa: CASSSPPQPQHF

abundance: -
v_gene: TRBV7-9
j_gene: TRBJ2-1
d_gene: -
CDR3nt: TGTGCCAGCAGCTACAGGGTGGGCGATGAGCAGTTCTTC
CDR3aa: CASSYRVGDEQFF

abundance: -
v_gene: TRBV10-1
j_gene: TRBJ2-1
d_gene: TRBD2
CDR3nt: TGCGCCAGCAGTGATACTAGCGGGGGACACTCCTACAATGAGCAGTTCTTC
CDR3aa: CASSDTSGGHSYNEQFF

abundance: -
v_gene: TRBV20-1
j_gene: TRBJ1-4
d_gene: TRBD1
CDR3nt: TGCAGTGCTAGTACAGGGGGCGCATATGAAAAACTGTTTTTT
CDR3aa: CSASTGGAYEKLFF

abundance: -
v_gene: TRBV6-5
j_gene: TRBJ1-1
d_gene: -
CDR3nt: TGTGCCAGCCGCAGCCGGGGGGGGGCGAACACTGAAGCTTTCTTT
CDR3aa: CASRSRGGANTEAFF

abundance: -
v_gene: TRBV30
j_gene: TRBJ2-3
d_gene: TRBD2
CDR3nt: TGTGCCTGGAGTTCGGGACTAGCGGGGGGCACAGATACGCAGTATTTT
CDR3aa: CAWSSGLAGGTDTQYF

abundance: -
v_gene: TRBV7-6
j_gene: TRBJ1-2
d_gene: TRBD1
CDR3nt: TGTGCCAGCAGCTCTTCCGTGACAGGGGCGGCTGGCTACACCTTC
CDR3aa: CASSSSVTGAAGYTF

abundance: -
v_gene: TRBV10-2
j_gene: TRBJ1-2
d_gene: TRBD1
CDR3nt: TGCGCCAGCAGTGATCGGGGGACAGGGGGCAGCTATGGCTACACCTTC
CDR3aa: CASSDRGTGGSYGYTF

abundance: -
v_gene: TRBV19
j_gene: TRBJ2-2
d_gene: TRBD2
CDR3nt: TGTGCCAGTAGGGCAAGGAGCGGGGGGTCAGGTGCGAACACCGGGGAGCTGTTTTTT
CDR3aa: CASRARSGGSGANTGELFF

abundance: -
v_gene: TRBV18
j_gene: TRBJ2-1
d_gene: -
CDR3nt: TGTGCCAGCTCACCACCGTCGGCAGGGTTCAATGAGCAGTTCTTC
CDR3aa: CASSPPSAGFNEQFF

abundance: -
v_gene: TRBV18
j_gene: TRBJ1-1
d_gene: TRBD1
CDR3nt: TGTGCCAGCTCACCACGCAGCATTCAGGGGGATAGTGAAGCTTTCTTT
CDR3aa: CASSPRSIQGDSEAFF

abundance: -
v_gene: TRBV4-1
j_gene: TRBJ1-3
d_gene: TRBD1
CDR3nt: TGCGCCAGCAGCCACGCCCGGACAGGTATGAATGGAAACACCATATATTTT
CDR3aa: CASSHARTGMNGNTIYF

abundance: -
v_gene: TRBV9
j_gene: TRBJ1-5
d_gene: -
CDR3nt: TGTGCCAGCAGCGTAGATCCGGGACACAATCAGCCCCAGCATTTT
CDR3aa: CASSVDPGHNQPQHF

abundance: -
v_gene: TRBV21-1
j_gene: TRBJ1-5
d_gene: -
CDR3nt: TGTGCCAGCAGCATCCTGATGGGTGCAGGTCAGCCCCAGCATTTT
CDR3aa: CASSILMGAGQPQHF

abundance: -
v_gene: TRBV6-5
j_gene: TRBJ1-1
d_gene: TRBD1
CDR3nt: TGTGCCAGCAGTCCTCAGGGGGCTTCGGGGACTGAAGCTTTCTTT
CDR3aa: CASSPQGASGTEAFF

abundance: -
v_gene: TRBV3-1/TRBV3-2
j_gene: TRBJ2-7
d_gene: TRBD1
CDR3nt: TGTGCCAGCAGCCAAGTTTCGGGACAGTCCTACGAGCAGTACTTC
CDR3aa: CASSQVSGQSYEQYF

abundance: -
v_gene: TRBV6-6
j_gene: TRBJ1-2
d_gene: -
CDR3nt: TGTGCCAGCAGTTACCACAGACCTAGCACTAACTATGGCTACACCTTC
CDR3aa: CASSYHRPSTNYGYTF

abundance: -
v_gene: TRBV19
j_gene: TRBJ2-7
d_gene: -
CDR3nt: TGTGCCAGTAGTACCTCAGGGTTCGAGCAGTACTTC
CDR3aa: CASSTSGFEQYF

abundance: -
v_gene: TRBV7-8
j_gene: TRBJ1-3
d_gene: TRBD1
CDR3nt: TGTGCCAGCAGCTTGACAGGGTACGCCGGAAACACCATATATTTT
CDR3aa: CASSLTGYAGNTIYF

abundance: -
v_gene: TRBV7-3
j_gene: TRBJ2-2
d_gene: -
CDR3nt: TGTGCCAGCAGCTTAACGTCACAGTGGACCGGGGAGCTGTTTTTT
CDR3aa: CASSLTSQWTGELFF

abundance: once
v_gene: TRBV21-1
j_gene: TRBJ2-3
d_gene: -
CDR3nt: TGTGCCAGCAGCAAAGAGGGGGCCCTGAGCACAGATACGCAGTATTTT
CDR3aa: CASSKEGALSTDTQYF

abundance: -
v_gene: TRBV18
j_gene: TRBJ2-5
d_gene: TRBD2
CDR3nt: TGTGCCACCAAACCCGCGGCTAGCGGGGGGCAAGAGACCCAGTACTTC
CDR3aa: CATKPAASGGQETQYF

abundance: -
v_gene: TRBV9
j_gene: TRBJ2-3
d_gene: -
CDR3nt: TGTGCCAGCAGCGTTACAGGGTTAGATACGCAGTATTTT
CDR3aa: CASSVTGLDTQYF